Detailed here is one T cell receptor beta chain. In the original analysis: The assay estimated nucleated cells by amplifying reference gene primers. Assay used: immunoSEQ multiplex PCR; TCRdb lists only in-frame clones, some missing. V and J calls and clone size are copied from that table; D and trimming were computed from the DNA. Here the sample spans some 300,000 clones, roughly 88% being singletons. This entry is derived from a study of blood T cell repertoires in COVID-19. Across the study: Researchers got acute and convalescent COVID-19 samples from the United States, Italy and Spain. PBMCs, B-cell-depleted T cells, or T cells provided the cDNA or gDNA that made up the material.

The V and J ends lost 12 bases and 0 bases, in that order; junction bases with no gene match: 6. The CDR3 is made up of 13 amino acids. Germline CDR1 reads KGHDR; CDR2 reads SFDVKD. Sequenced material: peripheral blood. The rearrangement links TRBV24-1 to TRBJ1-1; 7 bases match TRBD1. The sequence came from a woman aged 25 to 45 who had recovered from COVID-19. CDR3 sequence reads: CAPPGTVNTEAFF. The CDR3 DNA reads as TGTGCCCCCCCGGGGACAGTGAACACTGAAGCTTTCTTT.